This T cell receptor beta chain is drawn from a study of vaccination and CD4 T cells after COVID-19. Study context: Convalescent study patients returned SARS-CoV-2 positive nasal swab PCR results, with several mild cases and one severe. Controls had a CEFX pool, an HIV-1 Nef pool, or no peptide added.

Germline-derived CDR1 and CDR2 are SGHTA and FQGNSA. This CDR3 contains 15 residues. The V end lost 6 bases, the J end lost 3 bases, and 18 bases lay between the germline ends. With respect to this clonotype: Its target is not known.

Researchers used the Oncomine TCR Beta short-read assay to sequence DNA from cultured CD4+ T cells. Cultures of CD4+ T cells served as the source for extracting genomic DNA. TCRdb recomputed calls from the PCR reads with MiXCR, one row per CDR3 protein. Here the sample spans 4,000 to 5,500 distinct CDR3 sequences, around three fifths being singletons. Treatment described: approximately 10-day PBMC culture with coronavirus spike peptide pools or control peptides (ViraFEST assay). Positive PCR dates covered March to December 2020, before US Alpha, Beta and Delta variants. This sequence joins TRBV7-2 and TRBJ2-7; D is ambiguous. Sequencing input: CD4+ T cells from blood, cultured in vitro. The TCR originated in a human donor who had recovered from COVID-19. CDR3 coding DNA: TGTGCCAGCAGAGCCGCCCCTCAGAACCTCTACGAGCAGTACTTC. It codes for CASRAAPQNLYEQYF.